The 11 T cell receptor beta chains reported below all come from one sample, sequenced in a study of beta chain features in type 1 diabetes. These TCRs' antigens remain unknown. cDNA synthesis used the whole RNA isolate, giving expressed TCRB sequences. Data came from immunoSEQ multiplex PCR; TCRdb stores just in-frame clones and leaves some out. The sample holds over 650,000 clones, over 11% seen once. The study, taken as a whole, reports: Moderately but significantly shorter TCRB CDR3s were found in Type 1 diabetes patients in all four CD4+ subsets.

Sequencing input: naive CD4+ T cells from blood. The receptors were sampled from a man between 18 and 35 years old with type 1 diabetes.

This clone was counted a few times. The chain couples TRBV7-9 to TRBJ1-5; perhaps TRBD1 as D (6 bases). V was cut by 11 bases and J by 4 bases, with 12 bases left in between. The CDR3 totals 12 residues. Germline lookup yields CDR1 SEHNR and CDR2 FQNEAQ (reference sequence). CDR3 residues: CASRTENQPQHF. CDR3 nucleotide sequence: TGTGCCTCGAGGACAGAAAATCAGCCCCAGCATTTT.

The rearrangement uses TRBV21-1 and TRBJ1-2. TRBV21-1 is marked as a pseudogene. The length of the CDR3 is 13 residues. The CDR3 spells CASSKGRCYGYTF. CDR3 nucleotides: TGTGCCAGCAGCAAAGGCCGATGTTATGGCTACACCTTC.

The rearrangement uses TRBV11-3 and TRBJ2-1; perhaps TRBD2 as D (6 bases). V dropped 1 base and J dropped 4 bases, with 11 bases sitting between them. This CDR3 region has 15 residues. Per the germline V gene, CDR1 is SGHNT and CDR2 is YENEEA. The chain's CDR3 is CASSLAGVGYNEQFF. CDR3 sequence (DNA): TGTGCCAGCAGCTTAGCGGGAGTCGGGTACAATGAGCAGTTCTTC.

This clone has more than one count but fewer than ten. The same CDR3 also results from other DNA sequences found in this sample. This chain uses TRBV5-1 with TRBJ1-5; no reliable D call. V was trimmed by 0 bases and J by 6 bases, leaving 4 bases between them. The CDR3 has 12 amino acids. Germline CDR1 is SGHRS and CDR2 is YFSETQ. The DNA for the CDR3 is TGCGCCAGCAGCTTGGATGGTCAGCCCCAGCATTTT. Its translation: CASSLDGQPQHF. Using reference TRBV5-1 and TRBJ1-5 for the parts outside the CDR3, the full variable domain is KAGVTQTPRYLIKTRGQQVTLSCSPISGHRSVSWYQQTPGQGLQFLFEYFSETQRNKGNFPGRFSGRQFSNSRSEMNVSTLELGDSALYLCASSLDGQPQHFGDGTRLSIL.

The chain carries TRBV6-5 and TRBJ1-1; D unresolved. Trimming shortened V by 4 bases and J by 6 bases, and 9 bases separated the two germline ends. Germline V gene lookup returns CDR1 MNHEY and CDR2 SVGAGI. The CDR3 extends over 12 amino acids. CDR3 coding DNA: TGTGCCAGCAGTTCGGGGTACGCTGAAGCTTTCTTT. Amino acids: CASSSGYAEAFF.

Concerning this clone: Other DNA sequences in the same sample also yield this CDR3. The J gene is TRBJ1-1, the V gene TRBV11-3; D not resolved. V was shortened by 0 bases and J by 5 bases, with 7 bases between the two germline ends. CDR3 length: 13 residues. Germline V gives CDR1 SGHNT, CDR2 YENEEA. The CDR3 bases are TGTGCCAGCAGCTTAGAGGGAGGAACTGAAGCTTTCTTT. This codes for CASSLEGGTEAFF.

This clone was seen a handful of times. The CDR3 bases are TGTGCCAGCTCACCACCGGGAGGGACAGGGACCTACGAGCAGTACTTC. It specifies CASSPPGGTGTYEQYF. This chain joins TRBV18 and TRBJ2-7; TRBD1 aligns across 9 bases. The junction had 5 bases not matched to a gene; V was cut back by 0 bases and J by 2 bases. The germline V gene has CDR1 KGHSH and CDR2 LQKENI. The CDR3 is 16 amino acids.

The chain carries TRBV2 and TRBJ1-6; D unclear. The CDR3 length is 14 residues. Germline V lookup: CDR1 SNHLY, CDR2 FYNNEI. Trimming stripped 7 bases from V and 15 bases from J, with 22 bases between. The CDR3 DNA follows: TGTGCCAGCAAGGTGGAGGGATCGGGCGTCAGCCTCCACTTT. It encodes CASKVEGSGVSLHF.

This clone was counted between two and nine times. CDR3 sequence (DNA): TGTGCCAGCAGCAAGGACAGGGGGTATTACCAAGAGACCCAGTACTTC. Its protein product is CASSKDRGYYQETQYF. The chain uses TRBV21-1 and TRBJ2-5; the table's TRBD1 call for D was not verified on the DNA. TRBV21-1 is a listed pseudogene. The CDR3 extends over 16 amino acids.

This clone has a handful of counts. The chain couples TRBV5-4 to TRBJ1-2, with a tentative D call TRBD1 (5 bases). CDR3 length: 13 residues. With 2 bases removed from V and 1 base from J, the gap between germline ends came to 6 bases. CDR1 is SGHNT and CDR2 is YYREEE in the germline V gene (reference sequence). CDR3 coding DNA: TGTGCCAGCAGCTTCAGGGATAACTATGGCTACACCTTC. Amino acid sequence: CASSFRDNYGYTF.

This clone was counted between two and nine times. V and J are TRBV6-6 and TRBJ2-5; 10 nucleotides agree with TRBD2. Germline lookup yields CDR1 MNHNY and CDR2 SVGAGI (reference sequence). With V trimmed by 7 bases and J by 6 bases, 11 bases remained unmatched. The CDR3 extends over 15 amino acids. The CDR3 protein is CASISGTSASKTQYF. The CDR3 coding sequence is TGTGCCAGCATCTCCGGGACTAGCGCTTCAAAGACCCAGTACTTC.